Given below is one T cell receptor (beta chain) in context. This clone has more than one count but fewer than ten. The target of this receptor is not known. No per-base quality is available; no much larger clone lies one base away. The CDR3 regions of human TCRbeta chains were analyzed by immunosequencing. As for the authors' bioinformatics: Repertoire TCRs were matched against a reference library of SARS-CoV-2-specific TCRs generated with the MIRA antigen-specificity platform. Breadth was defined as the fraction of unique TCRs that were SARS-CoV-2-associated, and depth was defined as the fraction of total T cells that were SARS-CoV-2-associated. Using the MIRA data, each spike-specific TCR was mapped to the spike region that the TCR reacts to and placed in a CD4 or CD8 class. Log10-transformed breadth and depth values were compared by one-way ANOVA with Sidak's multiple comparisons tests. TCRdb obtained this table from immuneACCESS and retained in-frame rearrangements with V and J assigned. These tables miss some clones; where compared with another copy, unresolved V genes account for less than half of the shortfall, and the remainder is unexplained. V, J and clone size derive from that table, while D and trimming were established from the DNA sequence. The sample profile shows about 110,000 clones; over 75% of them were found once. The ten biggest clones cover about 4.5% of the sample.

This entry is derived from a study of T cell responses to AZD1222 COVID-19 vaccine (dated by TCRdb to the early 2020s). Notes on the research overall: AZD1222 recipients whose second dose came at about 4 weeks and those whose second dose came at about 12 weeks were combined into one group, since spike-specific TCR depth and breadth did not differ between the two schedules. A total of 230 to 250 trial participants underwent TCR sequencing, of whom approximately 210 received two doses of AZD1222 and approximately 25 received two doses of the MenACWY control vaccine. Trial participants were enrolled by age into 18-55, 56-69 and 70-plus year subgroups, with about 150, 28 and 57 TCR-sequenced participants respectively. Results and caveats for the whole study, not just this receptor: Most participants were white British and females outnumbered males, and the authors suggested that clonal diversity may have been underestimated. In the small 56-69-year group, the increase in depth fell short of significance, most likely because of low power. After two AZD1222 doses, spike-specific TCR breadth and depth were significantly higher than at day 0 and than in MenACWY recipients. Conclusions about previously exposed vaccinees were limited because only six AZD1222 recipients were SARS-CoV-2 seropositive at baseline. The whole spike protein was spanned by vaccine-associated CD4 TCRs, and dominant responses were seen in regions 160-218 and 743-854. Because no day 14 peak-response samples were available, repertoires were characterized only after the peak T cell response. Epitopes outside the regions mutated in the B.1.351 and B.1.1.7 variants were reportedly recognized by nearly half of the unique spike-specific TCRs.

From the germline V gene, CDR1 is MGHDK and CDR2 is SYGVNS. V and J are truncated by 2 bases and 5 bases respectively, leaving an intervening sequence of 9 bases. The CDR3 measures 13 amino acids from cysteine to phenylalanine. The DNA shown is the 39-base CDR3, in frame from base 1. The label giving this sample's time point can be read as: baseline before first vaccination. Samples from vaccinated people were obtained from the UK trials COV001 and COV002, which included a single-blind randomized controlled phase 2/3 trial of AZD1222 (ChAdOx1 nCoV-19) in healthy adults. For TCRbeta chain sequencing, PBMC samples from trial participants were taken at day 0 and at day 28 after the second dose.

The TCR comes from an adult in good health. This specimen consisted of peripheral blood, obtained on day 0 of AZD1222 vaccination. The sequence links TRBV25-1 to TRBJ1-2, with TRBD1 as a weak D call on 5 bases. The CDR3 region: CASSEGARYGYTF. The nucleotides are TGTGCCAGCAGTGAAGGGGCCAGGTATGGCTACACCTTC.